Listed here are 22 T cell receptor beta chains from one sample, sequenced in a study of graft-versus-host responses after intestinal transplantation. Some clones are missing from TCRdb's copy, which holds only in-frame ones; the method was immunoSEQ multiplex PCR. Of 20,000 to 25,000 clones in the sample, about 80% were seen once. Both intraepithelial and lamina propria lymphocytes were released by processing graft tissue. The starting material was ileum tissue, obtained 12 days after intestinal transplant. The receptors originated from a human patient who received an intestinal transplant, so some T cells may come from the graft donor.

This clone occurred a few times. The genes are TRBV18 and TRBJ1-1; 11 bases line up with TRBD1. Trimming at V came to 6 bases and at J to 0 bases, leaving 6 bases not matched to a gene. There are 16 residues in the CDR3. Germline CDR1 reads KGHSH; CDR2 reads LQKENI. The CDR3 DNA follows: TGTGCCAGCTCTTACGGACAGGGGGCCATGAACACTGAAGCTTTCTTT. Protein product: CASSYGQGAMNTEAFF.

This clone was detected a few times. V gene TRBV19 combines with J gene TRBJ1-1, with D unclear. CDR1 LNHDA and CDR2 SQIVND come from the germline V gene (reference sequence). The CDR3 covers 13 residues. V shed 5 bases and J shed 1 base, with 8 bases lying between them. For the CDR3, the DNA is TGTGCCAGTAGTCTTTCGGGGAACACTGAAGCTTTCTTT. The encoded protein is CASSLSGNTEAFF.

The chain links TRBV5-8 to TRBJ1-1; TRBD1 matches at 8 bases. The CDR3 covers 11 residues. Per germline, CDR1 SGHTS and CDR2 YDEGEE. With 7 bases clipped from V and 8 bases from J, the junction kept 4 bases outside the gene matches. CDR3 bases: TGTGCCAGCCCAGGGGGCTGGGAAGCTTTCTTT. Amino acid sequence: CASPGGWEAFF.

The sample holds one count of this clone. V and J are TRBV6-1 and TRBJ2-3; 11 positions match TRBD2. The junction had 2 bases not matched to a gene; V was cut back by 6 bases and J by 3 bases. The CDR3 has 14 amino acids. Germline CDR1 MNHNS, CDR2 SASEGT. The CDR3 sequence is CASSRTSGTDTQYF. The CDR3 coding sequence is TGTGCCAGCAGCCGGACTAGCGGGACAGATACGCAGTATTTT.

This clone occurred a few times. The chain links TRBV6-1 to TRBJ2-7; 11 bases are shared with TRBD2. Germline lookup yields CDR1 MNHNS and CDR2 SASEGT. The CDR3 has 14 residues. V trimming: 6 bases; J trimming: 3 bases; junction bases outside the gene matches: 4. CDR3 DNA: TGTGCCAGCAGATACACTAGCGGGGGCTACGAGCAGTACTTC. It translates to CASRYTSGGYEQYF.

V and J are TRBV13 and TRBJ2-7; 8 bases are shared with TRBD1. V trimming: 0 bases; J trimming: 1 base; junction bases outside the gene matches: 5. The CDR3 runs 16 residues. The germline gives CDR1 PRHDT, CDR2 FYEKMQ (reference sequence). In DNA, the CDR3 is TGTGCCAGCAGCTTAGGAGACAGGGGCCTGTCCTACGAGCAGTACTTC. Encoded protein: CASSLGDRGLSYEQYF.

This sequence joins TRBV6-6 and TRBJ2-7, with D perhaps matching TRBD2 (6 bases). This CDR3 is 14 amino acids long. Germline CDR1 reads MNHNY; CDR2 reads SVGAGI (reference sequence). V was pared by 6 bases and J by 2 bases, with 14 bases between. As DNA, the CDR3 is TGTGCCAGCAGCCCGACGGGAGAGCCCTACGAGCAGTACTTC. Translated: CASSPTGEPYEQYF.

The V gene is TRBV7-9, the J gene TRBJ1-3; 7 nucleotides line up with TRBD1. Germline trimming cut 6 bases from V and 4 bases from J; bases unmatched to any gene: 6. The CDR3 sequence is 14 residues long. CDR1 and CDR2 from the germline V gene are SEHNR and FQNEAQ (reference sequence). CDR3 sequence (DNA): TGTGCCAGCAGTTCAACAGGGGACGGAAACACCATATATTTT. Its translation is CASSSTGDGNTIYF.

In this sample, this clone turned up a few times. V and J are TRBV4-1 and TRBJ1-6; 8 bases fit TRBD1. After removal of 5 bases from V and 7 bases from J, the junction contained 7 bases not matched to a gene. This CDR3 contains 15 residues. CDR1 and CDR2 (germline): MGHRA, YSYEKL. This chain's CDR3 is CASSFGTGQNSPLHF. The CDR3 DNA is TGCGCCAGCAGCTTTGGGACAGGTCAAAATTCACCCCTCCACTTT.

This chain joins TRBV7-9 and TRBJ2-3; 10 bases agree with TRBD2. The CDR3 is made up of 19 amino acids. Germline V gene sequence: CDR1 SEHNR, CDR2 FQNEAQ (reference sequence). Trimming cost V 2 bases and J 1 base; bases outside gene matches: 12. The CDR3 coding sequence is TGTGCCAGCAGCTTATCTGAGATAGCGGGGGGCGTGGGCACAGATACGCAGTATTTT. Amino acids: CASSLSEIAGGVGTDTQYF.

The sample holds one count of this clone. The chain links TRBV2 to TRBJ1-2, with 9 bases fitting TRBD1. Germline V gives CDR1 SNHLY, CDR2 FYNNEI. The trim removed 6 bases at V and 4 bases at J, leaving 9 bases unmatched. This CDR3 has 15 residues. The CDR3 loop reads CASSRDRVGIYGYTF. DNA of the CDR3: TGTGCCAGCAGCCGGGACAGGGTGGGGATCTATGGCTACACCTTC.

The chain is built from TRBV7-8 and TRBJ1-3, with D possibly being TRBD1 (5 bases). The length of the CDR3 is 13 residues. Per germline, CDR1 SGHVS and CDR2 FQNEAQ. The V end lost 5 bases, the J end lost 2 bases, and 7 bases lay between the germline ends. The CDR3 loop reads CASSQGAGNTIYF. Written as DNA, the CDR3 is TGTGCCAGCAGCCAGGGCGCTGGAAACACCATATATTTT.

This clone was counted between two and nine times. The rearrangement joins TRBV4-2 to TRBJ1-4; 9 bases align to TRBD1. CDR1 and CDR2 from the germline V gene are LGHNA and YNFKEQ. J was trimmed by 5 bases and V by 0 bases; bases with no gene match: 4. The CDR3 covers 16 residues. The CDR3 DNA reads TGTGCCAGCAGCCAAGAGGGGGGGACAGGGAATGAAAAACTGTTTTTT. Translating gives CASSQEGGTGNEKLFF.

V gene TRBV27 combines with J gene TRBJ1-5, with 10 bases that match TRBD1. This CDR3 spans 16 amino acids. V lost 5 bases and J lost 3; bases outside the gene matches: 7. Germline-derived CDR1 and CDR2 are MNHEY and SMNVEV (reference sequence). The CDR3 sequence: CASSLGTGAYNQPQHF. CDR3 DNA sequence: TGTGCCAGCAGTCTCGGGACAGGGGCGTACAATCAGCCCCAGCATTTT.

The V gene is TRBV7-3, the J gene TRBJ2-2; D is perhaps TRBD2 (6 bases). Germline loops: CDR1 SGHTA, CDR2 FQGTGA. The CDR3 runs to 16 residues. V was shortened by 4 bases and J by 0 bases, with 12 bases between the two germline ends. CDR3 bases: TGTGCCAGCAGCTCCGTGGCGGGGACGAACACCGGGGAGCTGTTTTTT. Amino acids: CASSSVAGTNTGELFF. The complete variable domain, with remaining parts taken from reference TRBV7-3 and TRBJ2-2, reads GAGVSQTPSNKVTEKGKYVELRCDPISGHTALYWYRQSLGQGPEFLIYFQGTGAADDSGLPNDRFFAVRPEGSVSTLKIQRTERGDSAVYLCASSSVAGTNTGELFFGEGSRLTVL.

The chain uses TRBV5-6 and TRBJ2-4, with D perhaps TRBD2 (6 bases). This CDR3 comprises 14 residues. Deletions cut 1 base from V and 9 bases from J, with 14 bases between. Germline CDR1 and CDR2: SGHDT and YYEEEE. The chain's CDR3 is CASSLRGFEVIQYF. In DNA, the CDR3 is TGTGCCAGCAGCTTGCGGGGGTTTGAGGTCATTCAGTACTTC.

The chain combines TRBV18 with TRBJ1-1, with D uncertain. V lost 3 bases, J lost 4 bases, and 18 bases lay in between. This CDR3 has 16 amino acids. The V gene's germline CDR1 is KGHSH and CDR2 LQKENI. CDR3 sequence (DNA): TGTGCCAGCTCACCCACGGGGAGCCCAAGAGGCACTGAAGCTTTCTTT. Its protein product is CASSPTGSPRGTEAFF.

The rearrangement uses TRBV27 and TRBJ2-1; 8 bases are a match to TRBD2. Germline V gene sequence: CDR1 MNHEY, CDR2 SMNVEV (reference sequence). CDR3 length equals 15 residues. The V segment lost 2 bases and the J segment 5 bases; nucleotides outside the gene matches: 5. The CDR3 region is CASSLAGGAHNEQFF. In nucleotides, the CDR3 is TGTGCCAGCAGTTTAGCCGGGGGGGCCCACAATGAGCAGTTCTTC.

V gene TRBV7-6 combines with J gene TRBJ1-6; a possible D gene is TRBD1 (5 bases). Germline values: CDR1 SGHVS, CDR2 FNYEAQ. V lost 5 bases and J 7 bases, leaving 15 bases between the germline ends. This CDR3 has 15 amino acids. The CDR3 DNA follows: TGTGCCAGCAGCCCTACGCGGGACGGAAATTCACCCCTCCACTTT. Translating gives CASSPTRDGNSPLHF.

J is TRBJ1-1 and V is TRBV5-1, with no clear D. Germline CDR1 reads SGHRS; CDR2 reads YFSETQ. Trimming pared 4 bases from V and 0 bases from J, leaving 10 bases between. The CDR3 is made up of 14 amino acids. The chain's CDR3 is CASSVIGMNTEAFF. For the CDR3, the DNA is TGCGCCAGCAGCGTAATCGGGATGAACACTGAAGCTTTCTTT.

The V gene is TRBV14, the J gene TRBJ2-7, with 7 bases lining up with TRBD2. V shed 4 bases, J shed 6 bases, and the junction held 6 bases outside the gene matches. Germline assignment: CDR1 SGHDN and CDR2 FVKESK. The CDR3 length is 13 residues. CDR3 nucleotides: TGTGCCAGCAGCCCCTTGGGAGGGGTCGAGCAGTACTTC. This translates into CASSPLGGVEQYF.

V is TRBV4-2 and J is TRBJ2-7; weak D call: TRBD2 (6 bases). CDR3 length: 14 residues. With 1 base removed from V and 1 base from J, the gap between germline ends came to 8 bases. Germline V gives CDR1 LGHNA, CDR2 YNFKEQ. The CDR3 reads CASSQVGGSYEQYF. For the CDR3, the DNA is TGTGCCAGCAGCCAAGTGGGGGGATCCTACGAGCAGTACTTC.